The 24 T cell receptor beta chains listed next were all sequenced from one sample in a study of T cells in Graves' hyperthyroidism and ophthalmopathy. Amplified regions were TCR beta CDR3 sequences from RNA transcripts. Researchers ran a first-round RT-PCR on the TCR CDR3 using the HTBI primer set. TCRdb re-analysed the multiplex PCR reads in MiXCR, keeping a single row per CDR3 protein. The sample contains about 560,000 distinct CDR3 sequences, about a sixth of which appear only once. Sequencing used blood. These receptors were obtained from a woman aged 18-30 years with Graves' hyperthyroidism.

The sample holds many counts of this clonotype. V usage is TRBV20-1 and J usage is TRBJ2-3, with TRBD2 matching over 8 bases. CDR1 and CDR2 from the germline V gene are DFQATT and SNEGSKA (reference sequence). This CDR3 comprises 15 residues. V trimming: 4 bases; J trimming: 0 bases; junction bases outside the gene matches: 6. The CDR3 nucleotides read TGCAGTGCTACACTAGCGGAGACTAGCACAGATACGCAGTATTTT. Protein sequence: CSATLAETSTDTQYF.

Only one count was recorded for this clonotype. The CDR3: CSARLAGVGTDTQYF. DNA for the CDR3: TGCAGTGCTCGACTAGCGGGAGTGGGCACAGATACGCAGTATTTT. V and J are TRBV20-1 and TRBJ2-3, with 12 bases fitting TRBD2. CDR1 is DFQATT and CDR2 is SNEGSKA in the germline V gene (reference sequence). The CDR3 length is 15 residues. The V and J ends lost 5 bases and 1 base, in that order; junction bases with no gene match: 4.

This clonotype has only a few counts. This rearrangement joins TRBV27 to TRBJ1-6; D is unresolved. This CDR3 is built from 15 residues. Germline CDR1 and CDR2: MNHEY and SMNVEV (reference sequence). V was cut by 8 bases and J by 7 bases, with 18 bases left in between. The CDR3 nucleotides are TGTGCCAGCGGATCGTCCTTGGGAGGGAATTCACCCCTCCACTTT. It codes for CASGSSLGGNSPLHF.

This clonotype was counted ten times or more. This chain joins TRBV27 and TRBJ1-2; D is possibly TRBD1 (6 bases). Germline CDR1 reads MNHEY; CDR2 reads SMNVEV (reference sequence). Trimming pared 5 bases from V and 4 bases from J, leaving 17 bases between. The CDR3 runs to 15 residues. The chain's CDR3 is CASSLTTDRFYGYTF. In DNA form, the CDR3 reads TGTGCCAGCAGTCTAACAACCGACAGGTTCTATGGCTACACCTTC.

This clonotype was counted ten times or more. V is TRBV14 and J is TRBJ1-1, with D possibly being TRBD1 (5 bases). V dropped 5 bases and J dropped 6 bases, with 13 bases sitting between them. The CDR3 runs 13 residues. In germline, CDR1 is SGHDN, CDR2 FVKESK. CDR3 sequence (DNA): TGTGCCAGCAGCGGGGGGGTATGGGCTGAAGCTTTCTTT. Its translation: CASSGGVWAEAFF.

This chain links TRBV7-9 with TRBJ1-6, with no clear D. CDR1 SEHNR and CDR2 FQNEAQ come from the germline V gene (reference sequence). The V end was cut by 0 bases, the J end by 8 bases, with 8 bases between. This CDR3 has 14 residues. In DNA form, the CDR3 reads TGTGCCAGCAGCTTAGCAGGCCGGGATTCACCCCTCCACTTT. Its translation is CASSLAGRDSPLHF. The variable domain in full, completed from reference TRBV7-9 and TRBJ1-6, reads DTGVSQNPRHKITKRGQNVTFRCDPISEHNRLYWYRQTLGQGPEFLTYFQNEAQLEKSRLLSDRFSAERPKGSFSTLEIQRTEQGDSAMYLCASSLAGRDSPLHFGNGTRLTVT.

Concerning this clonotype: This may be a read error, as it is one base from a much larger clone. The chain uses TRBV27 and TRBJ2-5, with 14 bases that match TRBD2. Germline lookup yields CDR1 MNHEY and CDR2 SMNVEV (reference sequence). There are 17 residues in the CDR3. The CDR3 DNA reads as TGTGCCAGCAGTTTCCTGCCGGGACTAGCGGGGGAAGAGACCCGGTACTTC. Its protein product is CASSFLPGLAGEETRYF.

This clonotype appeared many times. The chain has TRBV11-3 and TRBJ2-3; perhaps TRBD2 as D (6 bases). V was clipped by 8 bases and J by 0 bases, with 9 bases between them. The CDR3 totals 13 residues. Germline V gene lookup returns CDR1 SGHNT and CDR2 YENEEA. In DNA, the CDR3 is TGTGCCAGCCTTCGGGGGAGCACAGATACGCAGTATTTT. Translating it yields CASLRGSTDTQYF.

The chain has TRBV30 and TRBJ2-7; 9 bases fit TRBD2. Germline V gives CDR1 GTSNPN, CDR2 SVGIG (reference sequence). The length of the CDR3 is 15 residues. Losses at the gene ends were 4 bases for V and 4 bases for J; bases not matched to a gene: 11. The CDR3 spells CAWTYGGRDFYEQYF. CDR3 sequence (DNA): TGTGCCTGGACCTACGGCGGGAGGGATTTTTACGAGCAGTACTTC.

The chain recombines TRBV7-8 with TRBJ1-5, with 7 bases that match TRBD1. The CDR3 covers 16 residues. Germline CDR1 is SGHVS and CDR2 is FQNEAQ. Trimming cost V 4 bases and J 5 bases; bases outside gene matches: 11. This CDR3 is CASSSTEGRGYQPQHF. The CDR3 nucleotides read TGTGCCAGCAGCTCCACAGAGGGCAGGGGGTATCAGCCCCAGCATTTT.

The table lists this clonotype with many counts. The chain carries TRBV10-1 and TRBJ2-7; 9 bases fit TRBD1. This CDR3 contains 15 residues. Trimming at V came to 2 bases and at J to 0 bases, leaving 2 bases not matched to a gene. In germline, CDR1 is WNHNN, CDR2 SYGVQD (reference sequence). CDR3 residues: CASSEGTGSSYEQYF. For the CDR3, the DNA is TGCGCCAGCAGTGAGGGGACAGGGTCCTCCTACGAGCAGTACTTC.

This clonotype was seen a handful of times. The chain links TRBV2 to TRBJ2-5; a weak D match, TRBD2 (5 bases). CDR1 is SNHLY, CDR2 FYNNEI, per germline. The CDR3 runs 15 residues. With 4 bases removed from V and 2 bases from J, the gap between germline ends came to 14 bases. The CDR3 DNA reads TGTGCCAGCAGTGGCGGGTCGGCAGGTCAAGAGACCCAGTACTTC. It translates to CASSGGSAGQETQYF.

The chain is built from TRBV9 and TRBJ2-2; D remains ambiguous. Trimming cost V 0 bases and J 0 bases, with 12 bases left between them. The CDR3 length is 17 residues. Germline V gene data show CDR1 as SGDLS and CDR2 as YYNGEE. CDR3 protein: CASSVVVQAANTGELFF. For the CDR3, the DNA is TGTGCCAGCAGCGTAGTAGTTCAGGCAGCGAACACCGGGGAGCTGTTTTTT.

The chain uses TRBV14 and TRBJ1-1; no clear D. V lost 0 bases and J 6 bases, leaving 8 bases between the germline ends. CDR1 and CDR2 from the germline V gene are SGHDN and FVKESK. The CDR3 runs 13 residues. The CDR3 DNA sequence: TGTGCCAGCAGCCAAGATATCGGCCCTGAAGCTTTCTTT. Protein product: CASSQDIGPEAFF. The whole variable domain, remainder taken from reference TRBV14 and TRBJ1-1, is EAGVTQFPSHSVIEKGQTVTLRCDPISGHDNLYWYRRVMGKEIKFLLHFVKESKQDESGMPNNRFLAERTGGTYSTLKVQPAELEDSGVYFCASSQDIGPEAFFGQGTRLTVV.

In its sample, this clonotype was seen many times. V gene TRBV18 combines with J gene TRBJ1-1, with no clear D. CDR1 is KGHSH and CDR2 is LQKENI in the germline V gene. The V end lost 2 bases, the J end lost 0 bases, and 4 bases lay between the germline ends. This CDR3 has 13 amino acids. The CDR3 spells CASSPTVNTEAFF. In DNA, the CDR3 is TGTGCCAGCTCACCAACGGTGAACACTGAAGCTTTCTTT.

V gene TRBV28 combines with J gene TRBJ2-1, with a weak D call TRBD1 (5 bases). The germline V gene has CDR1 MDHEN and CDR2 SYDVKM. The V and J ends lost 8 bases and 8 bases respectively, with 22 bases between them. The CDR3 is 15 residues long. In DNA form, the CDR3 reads TGTGCCAGCTACAAGGGGTTACGAAAATACGATGAGCAGTTCTTC. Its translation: CASYKGLRKYDEQFF.

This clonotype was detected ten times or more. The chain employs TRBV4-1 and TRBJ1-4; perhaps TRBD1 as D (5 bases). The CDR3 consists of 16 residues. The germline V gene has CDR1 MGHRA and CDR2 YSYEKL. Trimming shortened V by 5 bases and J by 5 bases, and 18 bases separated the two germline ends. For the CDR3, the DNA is TGCGCCAGCAGCAAGACCGGGACCAGGATCAATGAAAAACTGTTTTTT. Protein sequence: CASSKTGTRINEKLFF.

The chain's CDR3 is CSARVNEQYF. CDR3 coding DNA: TGCAGTGCTAGAGTGAACGAGCAGTACTTC. The chain employs TRBV20-1 and TRBJ2-7; no definite D call. V dropped 1 base and J dropped 5 bases, with 3 bases sitting between them. The germline V gene encodes CDR1 DFQATT and CDR2 SNEGSKA (reference sequence). This CDR3 has 10 amino acids.

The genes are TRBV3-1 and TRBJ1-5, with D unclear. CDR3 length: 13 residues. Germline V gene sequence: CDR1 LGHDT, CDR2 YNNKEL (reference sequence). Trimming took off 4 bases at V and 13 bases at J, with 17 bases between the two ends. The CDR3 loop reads CASSLGLGGTQHF. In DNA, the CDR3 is TGTGCCAGCAGCCTTGGACTAGGTGGTACGCAGCATTTT.

CDR3 sequence (DNA): TGTGCCAGCAGCCCCACCGCCGGGTTTCCCTACGAGCAGTACTTC. Translating it yields CASSPTAGFPYEQYF. The chain employs TRBV3-1 and TRBJ2-7; no reliable D call. In germline, CDR1 is LGHDT, CDR2 YNNKEL (reference sequence). The CDR3 runs to 15 residues. V was pared by 4 bases and J by 2 bases, with 15 bases between.

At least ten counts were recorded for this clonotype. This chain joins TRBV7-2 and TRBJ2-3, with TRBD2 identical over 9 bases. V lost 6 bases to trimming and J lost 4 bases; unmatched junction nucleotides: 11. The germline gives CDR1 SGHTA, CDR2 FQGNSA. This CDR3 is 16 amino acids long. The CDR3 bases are TGTGCCAGCAGTTTTGGGTTTGGCGGGGGGGCAGATACGCAGTATTTT. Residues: CASSFGFGGGADTQYF.

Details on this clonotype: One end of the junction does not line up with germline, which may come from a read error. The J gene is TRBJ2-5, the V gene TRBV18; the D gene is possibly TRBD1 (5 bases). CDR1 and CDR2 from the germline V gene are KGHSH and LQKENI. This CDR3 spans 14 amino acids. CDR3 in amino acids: CASSPDSPRETQYF. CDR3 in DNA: TGTGCTAGCTCACCAGACAGTCCTCGTGAGACCCAGTACTTC.

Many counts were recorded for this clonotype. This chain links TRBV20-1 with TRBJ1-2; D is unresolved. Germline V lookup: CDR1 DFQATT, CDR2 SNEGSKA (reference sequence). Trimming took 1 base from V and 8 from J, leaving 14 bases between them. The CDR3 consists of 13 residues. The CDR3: CSARVSHRNGYTF. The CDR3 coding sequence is TGCAGTGCTAGAGTGAGTCATCGTAACGGCTACACCTTC.

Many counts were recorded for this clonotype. CDR3 sequence (DNA): TGTGCCAGCAGTTTATCTGGCAGGGAGGGCTATGGCTACACCTTC. It yields the protein CASSLSGREGYGYTF. V gene TRBV28 combines with J gene TRBJ1-2; D is perhaps TRBD1 (5 bases). Deletions cut 1 base from V and 4 bases from J, with 13 bases between. CDR1 MDHEN and CDR2 SYDVKM come from the germline V gene. The length of the CDR3 is 15 residues.